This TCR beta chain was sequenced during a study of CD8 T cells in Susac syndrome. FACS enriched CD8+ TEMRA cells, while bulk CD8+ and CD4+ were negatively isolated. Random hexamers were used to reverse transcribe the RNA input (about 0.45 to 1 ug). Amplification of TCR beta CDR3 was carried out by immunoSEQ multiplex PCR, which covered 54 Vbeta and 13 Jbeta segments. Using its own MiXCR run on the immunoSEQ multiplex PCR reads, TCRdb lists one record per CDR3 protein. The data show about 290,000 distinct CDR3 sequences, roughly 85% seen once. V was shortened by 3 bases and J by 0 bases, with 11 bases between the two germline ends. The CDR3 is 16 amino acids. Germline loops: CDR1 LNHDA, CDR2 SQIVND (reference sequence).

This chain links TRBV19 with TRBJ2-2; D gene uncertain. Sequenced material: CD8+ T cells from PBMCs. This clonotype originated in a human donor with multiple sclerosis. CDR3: CASSMAPRPNTGELFF. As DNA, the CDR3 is TGTGCCAGTAGTATGGCGCCAAGACCGAACACCGGGGAGCTGTTTTTT.